These 16 T cell receptor beta chains were sequenced from one sample in a study of T cell changes during pregnancy in multiple sclerosis. Sequencing was performed with immunoSEQ multiplex PCR; in TCRdb, only in-frame clones are kept and a portion is missing. The profile covers 37,000 or so clones, with around 89% appearing a single time and around 0.5% taken by the ten largest. The sequenced sample was CD4+ T cells from peripheral blood mononuclear cells, obtained in the first trimester of pregnancy. These TCRs come from a female donor with multiple sclerosis, enrolled in a pregnancy study.

The genes are TRBV27 and TRBJ1-2, with 7 nucleotides matching TRBD1. From germline, CDR1 is MNHEY and CDR2 SMNVEV (reference sequence). The CDR3 has 15 residues. J was trimmed by 1 base and V by 5 bases; bases with no gene match: 7. The CDR3: CASSGNSGGNYGYTF. CDR3 nucleotides: TGTGCCAGCAGTGGAAACTCAGGGGGTAACTATGGCTACACCTTC.

CDR3 DNA: TGTGCCAGCTCACGGGGGACAGGGGACACCGGGGAGCTGTTTTTT. Protein product: CASSRGTGDTGELFF. The chain has TRBV18 and TRBJ2-2, with 10 bases that match TRBD1. Trimming removed 4 bases from V and 3 bases from J; junction bases left unmatched: 2. This CDR3 has 15 amino acids. Germline CDR1 and CDR2: KGHSH and LQKENI.

The chain couples TRBV2 to TRBJ1-5; D may be TRBD1 (6 bases). Trimming removed 1 base at V and 7 bases at J, with 20 bases between. Germline V CDR1 and CDR2: SNHLY, FYNNEI. The CDR3 extends over 17 amino acids. The CDR3 spells CASSEGVLGGWGQPQHF. The DNA for the CDR3 is TGTGCCAGCAGTGAAGGCGTCTTAGGGGGATGGGGCCAGCCCCAGCATTTT.

V usage is TRBV7-8 and J usage is TRBJ2-7; 9 positions agree with TRBD1. V lost 5 bases and J lost 5; bases outside the gene matches: 13. The CDR3 totals 16 residues. The V gene's germline CDR1 is SGHVS and CDR2 FQNEAQ. The CDR3 here is CASSPGRDRVSNEQYF. The CDR3 DNA reads TGTGCCAGCAGCCCCGGACGGGACAGGGTGTCGAACGAGCAGTACTTC.

The V gene is TRBV5-1, the J gene TRBJ1-6, with D uncertain. The V gene's germline CDR1 is SGHRS and CDR2 YFSETQ. The CDR3 extends over 12 amino acids. Trimming pared 5 bases from V and 7 bases from J, leaving 7 bases between. The CDR3 coding sequence is TGCGCCAGCAGGATAGAGAATTCACCCCTCCACTTT. Protein sequence: CASRIENSPLHF.

This clone was seen only once. The CDR3 loop reads CASNGAGDPTDTQYF. CDR3 coding DNA: TGCGCCAGCAATGGGGCGGGGGACCCCACAGATACGCAGTATTTT. The chain employs TRBV5-1 and TRBJ2-3; TRBD2 agrees at 7 bases. The CDR3 extends over 15 amino acids. Germline values: CDR1 SGHRS, CDR2 YFSETQ. The V gene end was trimmed by 6 bases and the J gene end by 2 bases; junction bases not matched to a gene: 9. The full variable domain, with the rest looked up from reference TRBV5-1 and TRBJ2-3, is KAGVTQTPRYLIKTRGQQVTLSCSPISGHRSVSWYQQTPGQGLQFLFEYFSETQRNKGNFPGRFSGRQFSNSRSEMNVSTLELGDSALYLCASNGAGDPTDTQYFGPGTRLTVL.

This clone showed up just a few times. V gene TRBV7-9 combines with J gene TRBJ2-2; D is ambiguous. The CDR3 has 15 amino acids. The germline V and J ends were trimmed by 4 bases and 0 bases, with 9 bases remaining between them. Germline V gene sequence: CDR1 SEHNR, CDR2 FQNEAQ (reference sequence). The CDR3: CASSSPLANTGELFF. Here the CDR3 DNA reads TGTGCCAGCAGCTCCCCTCTCGCGAACACCGGGGAGCTGTTTTTT. Supplemented by reference TRBV7-9 and TRBJ2-2, the full variable domain reads DTGVSQNPRHKITKRGQNVTFRCDPISEHNRLYWYRQTLGQGPEFLTYFQNEAQLEKSRLLSDRFSAERPKGSFSTLEIQRTEQGDSAMYLCASSSPLANTGELFFGEGSRLTVL.

The chain employs TRBV21-1 and TRBJ2-2; the tabulated D call, TRBD1, remains unverified against the DNA. TRBV21-1 has pseudogene status. The CDR3 has 15 amino acids. The CDR3: CASSKDRQNTGELFF. The DNA for the CDR3 is TGTGCCAGCAGCAAAGACCGACAGAACACCGGGGAGCTGTTTTTT.

The chain couples TRBV10-3 to TRBJ2-5; TRBD2 agrees at 10 bases. This CDR3 has 15 residues. The V gene's germline CDR1 is ENHRY and CDR2 SYGVKD. J gave up 3 bases and V 3 bases, and 4 bases lay outside the gene matches. This CDR3 is CAISDAGLAEETQYF. Written as DNA, the CDR3 is TGTGCCATCAGTGACGCCGGACTAGCGGAAGAGACCCAGTACTTC.

J is TRBJ2-2 and V is TRBV5-1; TRBD1 matches at 10 bases. Germline-derived CDR1 and CDR2 are SGHRS and YFSETQ. Trimming took 5 bases from V and 5 from J; bases not matched to a gene: 6. The CDR3 has 15 residues. CDR3 loop: CASRGTGELTGELFF. The CDR3 DNA sequence: TGCGCCAGCAGAGGGACAGGGGAGTTGACCGGGGAGCTGTTTTTT.

The gene calls are TRBV4-2 and TRBJ1-6; 7 positions match TRBD1. V lost 2 bases to trimming and J lost 1 base; unmatched junction nucleotides: 26. The CDR3 spans 24 residues. Per germline, CDR1 LGHNA and CDR2 YNFKEQ. CDR3 residues: CASSQRFPYSRDSSPGSYNSPLHF. As DNA, the CDR3 is TGTGCCAGCAGCCAACGTTTCCCATATTCACGGGACAGTTCCCCTGGATCCTATAATTCACCCCTCCACTTT.

The chain couples TRBV7-9 to TRBJ2-5, with D unclear. CDR1 SEHNR and CDR2 FQNEAQ come from the germline V gene (reference sequence). The V and J ends lost 5 bases and 4 bases respectively, with 11 bases between them. The CDR3 is made up of 13 amino acids. Here the CDR3 reads CASSPRGGETQYF. The CDR3 DNA is TGTGCCAGCAGCCCTAGAGGCGGAGAGACCCAGTACTTC. The variable domain in full, completed from reference TRBV7-9 and TRBJ2-5, reads DTGVSQNPRHKITKRGQNVTFRCDPISEHNRLYWYRQTLGQGPEFLTYFQNEAQLEKSRLLSDRFSAERPKGSFSTLEIQRTEQGDSAMYLCASSPRGGETQYFGPGTRLLVL.

This clone was counted once. The chain combines TRBV9 with TRBJ1-1; 11 positions agree with TRBD1. This CDR3 is built from 14 residues. Trimming cost V 3 bases and J 5 bases; bases outside gene matches: 3. Germline V gives CDR1 SGDLS, CDR2 YYNGEE. Written as DNA, the CDR3 is TGTGCCAGCAGCGCGGACAGGGGGCGGACTGAAGCTTTCTTT. Translating gives CASSADRGRTEAFF.

The chain couples TRBV19 to TRBJ2-3; unclear D gene. V lost 5 bases to trimming and J lost 2 bases, with 8 bases between them. Germline assignment: CDR1 LNHDA and CDR2 SQIVND (reference sequence). This CDR3 has 13 residues. Written as DNA, the CDR3 is TGTGCCAGTAGTTTCGTCTACACAGATACGCAGTATTTT. It yields the protein CASSFVYTDTQYF.

J is TRBJ1-1 and V is TRBV6-1; D is perhaps TRBD1 (6 bases). Germline CDR1 reads MNHNS; CDR2 reads SASEGT. V gave up 10 bases and J gave up 4 bases, with 19 bases separating them. CDR3 length: 14 residues. In DNA, the CDR3 is TGTGCCACCAAGGGGGATTTAAGTAGCACTGAAGCTTTCTTT. Residues: CATKGDLSSTEAFF.

The CDR3 coding sequence is TGTGCCAGCAGTCTACTAGCGGGTTTGGTTTACGAGCAGTACTTC. This translates into CASSLLAGLVYEQYF. V is TRBV6-5 and J is TRBJ2-7, with TRBD2 matching 9 bases. V lost 5 bases and J lost 4; bases outside the gene matches: 9. Germline CDR1 MNHEY, CDR2 SVGAGI. The CDR3 runs to 15 residues.